A selection of T cell receptor beta chains follows, all from one sample in a study of T-cell reconstitution after alpha-beta-depleted transplantation in children. TCRdb re-called the PCR reads with MiXCR, one entry per CDR3 protein. Of 330,000 or so distinct CDR3 sequences in the sample, almost 8% were seen once. Sequencing was performed on peripheral blood, taken 360 days after TCRalphabeta/CD19-depleted stem cell transplant. The origin of the receptors is a female patient between 2 and 15 years old who had a stem cell transplant for Fanconi anemia, so the T cells may come from the graft donor. The CDR3 runs from the conserved cysteine through the conserved F or W. D genes are given only for firm matches. Clone size is stated in some rows and not others, as once, few, many or a class when expanded.

abundance	v_gene	d_gene	len	j_gene	CDR3nt	CDR3aa
many	TRBV29-1	TRBD2	16	TRBJ2-3	TGCAGCGTAGCACCCGGGACTAGCGGGGTGATAGATACGCAGTATTTT	CSVAPGTSGVIDTQYF
few	TRBV20-1	TRBD2	13	TRBJ2-1	TGCAGTGCTAGATTAGTAACGGGACTAGCTTTAAAGTTC	CSARLVTGLALKF
many	TRBV5-1	NA	13	TRBJ2-5	TGCGCCAGCAGCTTGGACAGAGGAGAGACCCAGTACTTC	CASSLDRGETQYF
many	TRBV5-1	TRBD1	15	TRBJ2-2	TGCGCCAGCAGTCGCGGACAGGGACGGGACGGGGAGCTGTTTTTT	CASSRGQGRDGELFF
few	TRBV27	NA	17	TRBJ1-2	TGTGCCAGCAGCTTGTCGTGGAGGGCGAGTATGCTTTATGGCTACACCTTC	CASSLSWRASMLYGYTF
few	TRBV6-4	TRBD2	17	TRBJ2-1	TGTGCCAGCGATCTGGGACTAGCGGGGAGCTCCTACAATGAGCAGTTCTTC	CASDLGLAGSSYNEQFF
few	TRBV12-3/TRBV12-4	TRBD2	17	TRBJ2-3	TGTGCCAGCAGTTTAGCTCTCAGCGGGGGGGCAACAGATACGCAGTATTTT	CASSLALSGGATDTQYF
NA	TRBV4-3	NA	15	TRBJ2-2	TGCGCCAGCAGCCAAGAACCGGTAGCAACCGGGGAGCTGTTTTTT	CASSQEPVATGELFF
many	TRBV7-2	NA	13	TRBJ1-1	TGTGCCAGCAGCTTTACGACGGGGGGTGAAGCTTTCTTT	CASSFTTGGEAFF
NA	TRBV20-1	NA	12	TRBJ2-1	TGCAGTGCCCGGGACTGGTCTCGTGAGCAGTTCTTC	CSARDWSREQFF
many	TRBV25-1	NA	13	TRBJ2-5	TGTGCCAGCAGTATACAGGGCCAAGAGACCCAGTACTTC	CASSIQGQETQYF
many	TRBV27	NA	16	TRBJ1-1	TGTGCCAGCAGTTTACTCCCCCTACAGATGAAAACTGAAGCTTTCTTT	CASSLLPLQMKTEAFF
NA	TRBV19	NA	16	TRBJ1-1	TGTGCCAGTAGTATGGCGGGACGGTTCATGAACACTGAAGCTTTCTTT	CASSMAGRFMNTEAFF
NA	TRBV28	NA	14	TRBJ1-4	TGTGCCAGCAGTTTGGGGCAGTCAGGTGAAAAACTGTTTTTT	CASSLGQSGEKLFF